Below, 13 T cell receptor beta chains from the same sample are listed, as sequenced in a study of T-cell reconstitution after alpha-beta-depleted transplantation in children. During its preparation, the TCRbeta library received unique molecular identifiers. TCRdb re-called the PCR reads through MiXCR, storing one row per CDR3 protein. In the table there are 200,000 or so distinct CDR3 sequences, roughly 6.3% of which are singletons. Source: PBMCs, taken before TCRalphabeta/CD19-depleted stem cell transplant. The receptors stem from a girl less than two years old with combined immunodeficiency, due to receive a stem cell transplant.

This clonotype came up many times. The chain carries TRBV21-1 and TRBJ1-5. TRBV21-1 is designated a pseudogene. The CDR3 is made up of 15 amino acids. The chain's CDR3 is CASSKRGQINQPQHF. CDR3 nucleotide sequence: TGTGCCAGCAGCAAAAGAGGTCAAATCAATCAGCCCCAGCATTTT.

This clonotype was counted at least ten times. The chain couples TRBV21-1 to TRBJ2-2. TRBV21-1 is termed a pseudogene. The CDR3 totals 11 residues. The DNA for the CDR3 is TGTGCCAGCAGCAAACAGGTGGAGCTGTTTTTT. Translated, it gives CASSKQVELFF.

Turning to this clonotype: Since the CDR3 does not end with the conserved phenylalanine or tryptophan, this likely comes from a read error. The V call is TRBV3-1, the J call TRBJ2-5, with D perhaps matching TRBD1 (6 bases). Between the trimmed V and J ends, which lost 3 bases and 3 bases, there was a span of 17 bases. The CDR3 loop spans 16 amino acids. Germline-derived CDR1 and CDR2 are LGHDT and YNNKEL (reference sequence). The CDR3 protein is CASSHARDRTEETQYL. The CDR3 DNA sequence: TGTGCCAGCAGCCACGCCCGAGACCGGACAGAAGAGACCCAGTACTTA.

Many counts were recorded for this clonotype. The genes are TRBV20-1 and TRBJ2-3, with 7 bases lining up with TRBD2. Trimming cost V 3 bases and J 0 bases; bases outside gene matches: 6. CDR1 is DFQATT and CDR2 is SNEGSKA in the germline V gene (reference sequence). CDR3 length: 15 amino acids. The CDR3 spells CSARGLAASTDTQYF. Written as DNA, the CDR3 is TGCAGTGCTAGGGGGCTAGCGGCCAGCACAGATACGCAGTATTTT.

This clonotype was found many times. DNA for the CDR3: TGCAGCGCGTTAGAGGTTCTCTCCTACGAGCAGTACTTC. Translation gives CSALEVLSYEQYF. This chain links TRBV29-1 with TRBJ2-7; D is ambiguous. Germline V CDR1 and CDR2: SQVTM, ANQGSEA. The CDR3 runs 13 residues. V was clipped by 7 bases and J by 0 bases, with 13 bases between them.

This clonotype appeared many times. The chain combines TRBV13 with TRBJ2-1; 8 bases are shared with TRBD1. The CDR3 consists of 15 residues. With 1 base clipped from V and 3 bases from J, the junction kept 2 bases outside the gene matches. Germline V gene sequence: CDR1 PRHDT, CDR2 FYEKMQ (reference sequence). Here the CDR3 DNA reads TGTGCCAGCAGCTTAGCAGGACAGGGCTACAATGAGCAGTTCTTC. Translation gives CASSLAGQGYNEQFF.

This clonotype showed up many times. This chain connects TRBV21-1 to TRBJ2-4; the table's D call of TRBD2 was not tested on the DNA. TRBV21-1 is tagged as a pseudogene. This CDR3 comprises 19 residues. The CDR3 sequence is CASSKAREGPFLAKNIQYF. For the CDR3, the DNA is TGTGCCAGCAGCAAAGCCCGGGAGGGCCCTTTCCTAGCCAAAAACATTCAGTACTTC.

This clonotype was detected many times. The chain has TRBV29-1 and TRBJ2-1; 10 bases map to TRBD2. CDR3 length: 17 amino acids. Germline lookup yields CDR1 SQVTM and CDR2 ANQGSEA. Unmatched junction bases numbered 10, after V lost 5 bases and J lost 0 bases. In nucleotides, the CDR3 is TGCAGCGTTAGTGGACTAGCGGAACCAAGCTCCTACAATGAGCAGTTCTTC. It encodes CSVSGLAEPSSYNEQFF.

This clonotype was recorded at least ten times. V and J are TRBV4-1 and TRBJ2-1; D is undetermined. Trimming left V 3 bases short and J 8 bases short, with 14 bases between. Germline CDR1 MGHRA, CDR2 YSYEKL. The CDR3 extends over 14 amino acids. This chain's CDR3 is CASSHIVNRDEQFF. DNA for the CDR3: TGCGCCAGCAGCCACATTGTGAATAGAGATGAGCAGTTCTTC.

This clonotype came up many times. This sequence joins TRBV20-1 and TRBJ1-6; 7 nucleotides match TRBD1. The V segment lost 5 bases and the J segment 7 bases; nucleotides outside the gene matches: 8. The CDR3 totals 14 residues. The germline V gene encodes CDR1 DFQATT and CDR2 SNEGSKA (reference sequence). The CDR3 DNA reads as TGCAGTGCTGGCGGGACAGCAATCAATTCACCCCTCCACTTT. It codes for CSAGGTAINSPLHF.

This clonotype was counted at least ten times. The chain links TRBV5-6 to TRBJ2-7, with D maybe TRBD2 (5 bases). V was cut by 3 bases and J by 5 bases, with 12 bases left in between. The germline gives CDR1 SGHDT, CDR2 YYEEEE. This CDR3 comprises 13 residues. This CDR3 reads CASSSGFGDEQYF. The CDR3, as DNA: TGTGCCAGCAGCTCGGGGTTTGGAGACGAGCAGTACTTC.

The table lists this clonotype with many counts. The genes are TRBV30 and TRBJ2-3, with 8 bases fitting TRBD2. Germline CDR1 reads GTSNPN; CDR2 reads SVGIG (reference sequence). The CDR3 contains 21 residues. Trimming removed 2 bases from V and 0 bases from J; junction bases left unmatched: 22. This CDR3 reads CAWSPPHIWAGGLSSTDTQYF. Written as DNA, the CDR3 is TGTGCCTGGAGTCCCCCACATATTTGGGCGGGGGGCCTTTCTAGCACAGATACGCAGTATTTT.

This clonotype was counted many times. This CDR3 reads CASSSGQGAEGYTF. The CDR3 coding sequence is TGTGCCAGCAGTTCCGGACAGGGGGCGGAAGGCTACACCTTC. This sequence joins TRBV12-3 or TRBV12-4 and TRBJ1-2; TRBD1 agrees at 11 bases. The CDR3 length is 14 residues. V trimming: 4 bases; J trimming: 8 bases; junction bases outside the gene matches: 6.